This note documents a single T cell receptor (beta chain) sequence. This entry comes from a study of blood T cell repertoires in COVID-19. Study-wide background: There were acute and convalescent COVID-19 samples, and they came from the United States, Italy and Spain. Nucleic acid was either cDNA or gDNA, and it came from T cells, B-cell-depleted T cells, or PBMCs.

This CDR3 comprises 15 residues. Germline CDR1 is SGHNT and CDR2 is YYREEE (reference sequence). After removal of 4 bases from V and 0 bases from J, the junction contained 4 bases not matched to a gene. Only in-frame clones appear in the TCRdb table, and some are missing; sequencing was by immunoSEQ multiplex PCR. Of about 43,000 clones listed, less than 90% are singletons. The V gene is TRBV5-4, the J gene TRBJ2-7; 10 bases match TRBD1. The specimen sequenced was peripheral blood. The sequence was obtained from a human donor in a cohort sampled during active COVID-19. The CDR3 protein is CASSGRDRGSYEQYF. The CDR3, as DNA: TGTGCCAGCAGCGGCCGGGACAGGGGCTCCTACGAGCAGTACTTC.